These 27 T cell receptor beta chains were all obtained from the same sample, sequenced in a study of blood T cell repertoires in COVID-19. Sequencing used immunoSEQ multiplex PCR; TCRdb keeps in-frame clones, though not all of them. The table lists roughly 170,000 clones, roughly 80% of them singletons, with about 7% in the top ten. The material sequenced was peripheral blood. All receptors come from a human donor in a cohort sampled during active COVID-19.

In this sample, this clone turned up once. The rearrangement links TRBV5-6 to TRBJ1-3; tentative D call: TRBD1 (6 bases). The CDR3 length is 16 residues. Trimming cost V 4 bases and J 2 bases, with 16 bases left between them. Germline V lookup: CDR1 SGHDT, CDR2 YYEEEE. The CDR3 region is CASSHLTGNAGNTIYF. The DNA of the CDR3 is TGTGCCAGCAGCCACCTTACAGGGAATGCTGGAAACACCATATATTTT.

CDR3 residues: CSASRGSDQPQHF. The CDR3 region has the DNA TGCAGTGCTAGTCGGGGGTCCGATCAGCCCCAGCATTTT. The rearrangement links TRBV20-1 to TRBJ1-5; D perhaps matches TRBD1 (5 bases). The ends were cut back, 3 bases at V and 5 bases at J, with 11 bases in the middle. Germline V gene sequence: CDR1 DFQATT, CDR2 SNEGSKA (reference sequence). The CDR3 extends over 13 amino acids.

The rearrangement uses TRBV2 and TRBJ2-2, with D possibly TRBD1 on 6 matching bases. The CDR3 spans 14 residues. CDR1 and CDR2 from the germline V gene are SNHLY and FYNNEI. Trimming removed 6 bases at V and 2 bases at J, with 10 bases between. CDR3 in DNA: TGTGCCAGCAGGGACAGCGACAACACCGGGGAGCTGTTTTTT. It specifies CASRDSDNTGELFF.

This clone was seen only once. CDR3 nucleotides: TGTGCCAGCAGCTTATATGACACAGAGATGCAGTACTTC. Translating gives CASSLYDTEMQYF. This chain joins TRBV13 and TRBJ2-7, with D hard to call. With 2 bases removed from V and 9 bases from J, the gap between germline ends came to 14 bases. CDR1 is PRHDT, CDR2 FYEKMQ, per germline (reference sequence). The CDR3 spans 13 residues. Full variable domain (outside the CDR3, taken from reference TRBV13 and TRBJ2-7): AAGVIQSPRHLIKEKRETATLKCYPIPRHDTVYWYQQGPGQDPQFLISFYEKMQSDKGSIPDRFSAQQFSDYHSELNMSSLELGDSALYFCASSLYDTEMQYFGPGTRLTVT.

The V call is TRBV18, the J call TRBJ1-1; TRBD1 might be the D (6 bases). Germline loops: CDR1 KGHSH, CDR2 LQKENI. Trimming shortened V by 2 bases and J by 1 base, and 14 bases separated the two germline ends. This CDR3 has 16 amino acids. This chain's CDR3 is CASSPEAGAPNTEAFF. The CDR3 nucleotides are TGTGCCAGCTCACCAGAGGCGGGGGCTCCGAACACTGAAGCTTTCTTT.

The DNA of the CDR3 is TGCGCCAGCAGTCCATCCCTGACTAGCGGGGGTTACGAGCAGTACTTC. It encodes CASSPSLTSGGYEQYF. The rearrangement uses TRBV5-1 and TRBJ2-7; 12 positions agree with TRBD2. V dropped 5 bases and J dropped 4; count of bases not matched to a gene: 10. The length of the CDR3 is 16 residues. Germline V gene data show CDR1 as SGHRS and CDR2 as YFSETQ.

The chain employs TRBV2 and TRBJ2-2, with TRBD2 as a possible D gene (7 bases). This CDR3 contains 19 residues. In germline, CDR1 is SNHLY, CDR2 FYNNEI. Between the trimmed V and J ends, which lost 2 bases and 6 bases, there was a span of 25 bases. CDR3 DNA: TGTGCCAGCAGTGAAACCCGGGGGGTGGGCAGGGGAGTCTCCGGGGAGCTGTTTTTT. This sequence encodes CASSETRGVGRGVSGELFF.

The chain joins TRBV5-4 to TRBJ2-3; 7 bases align to TRBD1. The V segment lost 0 bases and the J segment 2 bases; nucleotides outside the gene matches: 3. Germline-derived CDR1 and CDR2 are SGHNT and YYREEE (reference sequence). CDR3 length: 15 amino acids. The CDR3 region is CASSLVGTDTDTQYF. CDR3 in DNA: TGTGCCAGCAGCTTGGTCGGGACAGACACAGATACGCAGTATTTT.

This clone was seen once. This chain joins TRBV5-1 and TRBJ2-7, with 10 bases identical to TRBD2. CDR1 SGHRS and CDR2 YFSETQ come from the germline V gene. V shed 3 bases, J shed 5 bases, and the junction held 8 bases outside the gene matches. The CDR3 totals 15 residues. The CDR3 DNA sequence: TGCGCCAGCAGCTGGAAGACTAGCGGGTACGACGAGCAGTACTTC. It translates to CASSWKTSGYDEQYF.

J is TRBJ2-2 and V is TRBV11-2, with a possible D match to TRBD1 (5 bases). V shed 1 base and J shed 2 bases, with 5 bases lying between them. Germline loops: CDR1 SGHAT, CDR2 FQNNGV. The CDR3 extends over 14 amino acids. The CDR3 DNA reads as TGTGCCAGCAGCTTAGGGGGCAACACCGGGGAGCTGTTTTTT. Amino acid sequence: CASSLGGNTGELFF. Full variable domain (rest looked up from reference TRBV11-2 and TRBJ2-2): EAGVAQSPRYKIIEKRQSVAFWCNPISGHATLYWYQQILGQGPKLLIQFQNNGVVDDSQLPKDRFSAERLKGVDSTLKIQPAKLEDSAVYLCASSLGGNTGELFFGEGSRLTVL.

This clone was recorded a few times. The chain carries TRBV3-1 (or the pseudogene TRBV3-2) and TRBJ2-7, with 7 nucleotides matching TRBD2. CDR1 and CDR2 from the germline V gene are LGHDT and YNNKEL (reference sequence). The CDR3 is made up of 15 amino acids. Losses at the gene ends were 4 bases for V and 5 bases for J; bases not matched to a gene: 11. The CDR3 DNA reads as TGTGCCAGCAGCCGCGAGGGAGGGAGAAGGAACGAGCAGTACTTC. Encoded protein: CASSREGGRRNEQYF.

The V gene is TRBV29-1, the J gene TRBJ2-7; 8 bases agree with TRBD2. The germline gives CDR1 SQVTM, CDR2 ANQGSEA. With V trimmed by 7 bases and J by 0 bases, 23 bases remained unmatched. The CDR3 extends over 19 amino acids. The CDR3 region has the DNA TGCAGCGCCTTTTTCAGCCCCCTTGCGGGGGGCTCGAGCTCCTACGAGCAGTACTTC. Encoded protein: CSAFFSPLAGGSSSYEQYF.

The V call is TRBV5-5, the J call TRBJ1-4; D not resolved. CDR3 length: 10 residues. The V end lost 2 bases, the J end lost 11 bases, and 4 bases lay between the germline ends. Looked up from germline, CDR1 is SGHKS and CDR2 is YYEKEE (reference sequence). CDR3 coding DNA: TGTGCCAGCAGCTTCCCGAAACTGTTTTTT. It is translated as CASSFPKLFF. Supplemented by reference TRBV5-5 and TRBJ1-4, the full variable domain reads DAGVTQSPTHLIKTRGQQVTLRCSPISGHKSVSWYQQVLGQGPQFIFQYYEKEERGRGNFPDRFSARQFPNYSSELNVNALLLGDSALYLCASSFPKLFFGSGTQLSVL.

The V gene is TRBV5-1, the J gene TRBJ2-7, with TRBD1 identical over 9 bases. The CDR3 has 15 residues. Germline loops: CDR1 SGHRS, CDR2 YFSETQ. The J segment lost 4 bases and the V segment lost 2 bases, leaving 7 bases of the junction unmatched. The CDR3 nucleotides read TGCGCCAGCAGCTTTGGCCCCGGGACAGGGTACGAGCAGTACTTC. Its translation is CASSFGPGTGYEQYF.

This chain uses TRBV9 with TRBJ2-7; tentatively, D is TRBD1 (6 bases). The germline CDR1 and CDR2 sequences are SGDLS and YYNGEE. There are 14 residues in the CDR3. V was clipped by 4 bases and J by 0 bases, with 11 bases between them. In DNA, the CDR3 is TGTGCCAGCAGCTCCCGGACAGACTCCTACGAGCAGTACTTC. It codes for CASSSRTDSYEQYF.

This clone was seen a few times. The gene calls are TRBV5-6 and TRBJ2-7; no reliable D call. Germline CDR1 SGHDT, CDR2 YYEEEE. The V end lost 2 bases, the J end lost 6 bases, and 9 bases lay between the germline ends. The CDR3 is 12 amino acids. CDR3 nucleotides: TGTGCCAGCAGCTTCCACGGAGCCGAGCAGTACTTC. Translating it yields CASSFHGAEQYF.

The gene calls are TRBV15 and TRBJ1-1; no clear D gene. The CDR3 is made up of 14 amino acids. Trimming removed 6 bases from V and 0 bases from J, with 11 bases in between. The germline CDR1 and CDR2 sequences are LNHNV and YYDKDF (reference sequence). Here the CDR3 DNA reads TGTGCCACCAGGCCAAGCCCTCTGAACACTGAAGCTTTCTTT. Protein sequence: CATRPSPLNTEAFF. Drawing the rest from reference TRBV15 and TRBJ1-1, the complete variable domain is DAMVIQNPRYQVTQFGKPVTLSCSQTLNHNVMYWYQQKSSQAPKLLFHYYDKDFNNEADTPDNFQSRRPNTSFCFLDIRSPGLGDTAMYLCATRPSPLNTEAFFGQGTRLTVV.

In this sample, this clone turned up once. The chain is built from TRBV2 and TRBJ1-1; no clear D gene. The CDR3 extends over 16 amino acids. The V gene's germline CDR1 is SNHLY and CDR2 FYNNEI. V gave up 6 bases and J gave up 4 bases, with 21 bases separating them. The CDR3 region is CASSDPDPRRITEAFF. In DNA form, the CDR3 reads TGTGCCAGCAGCGACCCCGACCCGAGGCGCATCACTGAAGCTTTCTTT.

The chain combines TRBV19 with TRBJ2-3, with TRBD2 identical over 7 bases. CDR1 is LNHDA, CDR2 SQIVND, per germline (reference sequence). V shed 7 bases, J shed 3 bases, and the junction held 7 bases outside the gene matches. This CDR3 region has 14 residues. The CDR3 loop reads CASKIGGRTDTQYF. The CDR3, as DNA: TGTGCCAGTAAAATCGGGGGGAGGACAGATACGCAGTATTTT.

This chain uses TRBV4-1 with TRBJ2-1, with a tentative D call TRBD2 (5 bases). CDR3 length equals 13 residues. V dropped 4 bases and J dropped 5 bases, with 9 bases sitting between them. Germline assignment: CDR1 MGHRA and CDR2 YSYEKL. The CDR3: CASSPRLNNEQFF. The CDR3 coding sequence is TGCGCCAGCAGCCCCCGACTAAACAATGAGCAGTTCTTC.

The chain joins TRBV4-1 to TRBJ2-7; 8 bases align to TRBD1. The ends lost 4 bases at V and 3 bases at J; junction bases unmatched: 8. This CDR3 region has 15 residues. The germline CDR1 and CDR2 sequences are MGHRA and YSYEKL. The CDR3 protein is CASSLPGQDIYEQYF. CDR3 bases: TGCGCCAGCAGCCTCCCGGGACAGGATATCTACGAGCAGTACTTC.

The J gene is TRBJ2-7, the V gene TRBV10-3, with TRBD2 identical over 13 bases. The CDR3 length is 14 residues. Looked up from germline, CDR1 is ENHRY and CDR2 is SYGVKD. Trimming at V came to 6 bases and at J to 6 bases, leaving 5 bases not matched to a gene. DNA of the CDR3: TGTGCCATCAGGCAACTAGCGGGGGGGCCCGAGCAGTACTTC. It encodes CAIRQLAGGPEQYF.

The V gene is TRBV29-1, the J gene TRBJ2-1, with 11 bases identical to TRBD2. The CDR3 runs to 20 residues. V gave up 1 base and J gave up 2 bases; unmatched junction bases: 16. The V gene's germline CDR1 is SQVTM and CDR2 ANQGSEA. The CDR3 nucleotides read TGCAGCGTTGAAGGCCCGGGGGATAGCGGGGGGGCTTATGCCTACAATGAGCAGTTCTTC. Protein product: CSVEGPGDSGGAYAYNEQFF.

The CDR3 spells CASSLGRGGNQPQHF. CDR3 coding DNA: TGTGCCAGCAGTTTAGGTCGGGGAGGCAATCAGCCCCAGCATTTT. The chain combines TRBV27 with TRBJ1-5, with D unresolved. The CDR3 is made up of 15 amino acids. From germline, CDR1 is MNHEY and CDR2 SMNVEV (reference sequence). V was cut by 2 bases and J by 2 bases, with 10 bases left in between.

In its sample, this clone was seen once. The rearrangement joins TRBV5-1 to TRBJ1-1; 7 nucleotides match TRBD1. V was pared by 3 bases and J by 1 base, with 6 bases of the junction left unmatched. CDR3 length: 15 amino acids. In germline, CDR1 is SGHRS, CDR2 YFSETQ. CDR3 protein: CASSSTGIQNTEAFF. CDR3 sequence (DNA): TGCGCCAGCAGCTCGACAGGGATTCAGAACACTGAAGCTTTCTTT. The variable domain in full, with the rest retrieved from reference TRBV5-1 and TRBJ1-1, is KAGVTQTPRYLIKTRGQQVTLSCSPISGHRSVSWYQQTPGQGLQFLFEYFSETQRNKGNFPGRFSGRQFSNSRSEMNVSTLELGDSALYLCASSSTGIQNTEAFFGQGTRLTVV.

The chain uses TRBV19 and TRBJ1-4; TRBD1 matches at 8 bases. Germline V CDR1 and CDR2: LNHDA, SQIVND (reference sequence). V lost 8 bases and J lost 11; bases outside the gene matches: 7. There are 12 residues in the CDR3. DNA for the CDR3: TGTGCCAGTTTAGGACAGGGCCGTAAACTGTTTTTT. It encodes CASLGQGRKLFF.

The V gene is TRBV9, the J gene TRBJ2-1; tentatively, D is TRBD2 (5 bases). The CDR3 length is 17 residues. Trimming removed 4 bases from V and 3 bases from J, with 20 bases in between. Looked up from germline, CDR1 is SGDLS and CDR2 is YYNGEE. The CDR3 DNA is TGTGCCAGCAGCTCAAACGCCGGGATGGCAGACTACAATGAGCAGTTCTTC. Translation gives CASSSNAGMADYNEQFF.